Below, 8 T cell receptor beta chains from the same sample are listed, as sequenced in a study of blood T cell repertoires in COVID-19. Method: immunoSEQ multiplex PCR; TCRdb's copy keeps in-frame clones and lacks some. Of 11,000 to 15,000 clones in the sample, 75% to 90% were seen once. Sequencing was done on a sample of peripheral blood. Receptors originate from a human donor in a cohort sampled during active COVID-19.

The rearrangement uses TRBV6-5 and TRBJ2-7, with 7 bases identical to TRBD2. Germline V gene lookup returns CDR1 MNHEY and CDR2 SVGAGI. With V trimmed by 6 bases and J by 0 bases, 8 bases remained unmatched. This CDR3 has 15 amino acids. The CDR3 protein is CASRGGFHGSYEQYF. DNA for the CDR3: TGTGCCAGCAGGGGGGGGTTTCATGGCTCCTACGAGCAGTACTTC.

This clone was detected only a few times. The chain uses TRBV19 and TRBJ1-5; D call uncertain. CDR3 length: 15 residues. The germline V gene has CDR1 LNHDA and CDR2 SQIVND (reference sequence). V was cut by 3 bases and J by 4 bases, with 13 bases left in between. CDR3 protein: CASSIIREANQPQHF. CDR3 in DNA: TGTGCCAGTAGTATTATCCGTGAGGCAAATCAGCCCCAGCATTTT.

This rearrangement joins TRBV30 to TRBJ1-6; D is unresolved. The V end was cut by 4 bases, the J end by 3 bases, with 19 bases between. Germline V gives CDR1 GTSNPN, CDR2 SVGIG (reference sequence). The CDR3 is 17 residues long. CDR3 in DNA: TGTGCCTGGAATCCGGACCGGGTTCGGGACTATAATTCACCCCTCCACTTT. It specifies CAWNPDRVRDYNSPLHF.

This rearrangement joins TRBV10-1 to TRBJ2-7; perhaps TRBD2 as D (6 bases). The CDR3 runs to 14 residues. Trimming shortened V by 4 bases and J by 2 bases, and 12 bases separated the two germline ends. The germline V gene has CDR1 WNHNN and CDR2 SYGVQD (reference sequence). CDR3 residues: CASSVGGGTYEQYF. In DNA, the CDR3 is TGCGCCAGCAGTGTTGGGGGAGGAACCTACGAGCAGTACTTC.

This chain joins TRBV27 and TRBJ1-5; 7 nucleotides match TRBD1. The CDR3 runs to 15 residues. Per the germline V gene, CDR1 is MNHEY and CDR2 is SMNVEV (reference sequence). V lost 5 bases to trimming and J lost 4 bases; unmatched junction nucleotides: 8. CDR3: CASSARQGMNQPQHF. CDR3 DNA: TGTGCCAGCAGTGCCCGACAGGGCATGAATCAGCCCCAGCATTTT.

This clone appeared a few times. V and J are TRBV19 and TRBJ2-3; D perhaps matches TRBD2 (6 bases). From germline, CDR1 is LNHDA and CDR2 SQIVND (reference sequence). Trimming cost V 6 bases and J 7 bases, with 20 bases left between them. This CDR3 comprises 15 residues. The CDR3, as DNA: TGTGCCAGTAGCGACCAGAGAAGAGCGGGCAATACGCAGTATTTT. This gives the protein CASSDQRRAGNTQYF.

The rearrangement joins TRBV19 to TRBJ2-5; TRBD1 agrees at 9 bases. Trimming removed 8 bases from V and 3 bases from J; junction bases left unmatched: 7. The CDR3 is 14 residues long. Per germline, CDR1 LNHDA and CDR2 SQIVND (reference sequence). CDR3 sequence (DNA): TGTGCCAGTCGGGGGACAGGGAAGGAAGAGACCCAGTACTTC. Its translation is CASRGTGKEETQYF.

For the CDR3, the DNA is TGTGCCAGCTCACCACGCGGTGTCTCTGGGGCCAACGTCCTGACTTTC. Encoded protein: CASSPRGVSGANVLTF. This chain joins TRBV18 and TRBJ2-6; unclear D gene. Germline V gives CDR1 KGHSH, CDR2 LQKENI. V lost 1 base, J lost 0 bases, and 7 bases lay in between. The CDR3 extends over 16 amino acids.